This T cell receptor (beta chain) was recorded in a study of T cell repertoires in cytomegalovirus infection. Turning to the study itself: Recently identified HLA-C-restricted and well-studied HLA-B-restricted CMV epitopes were used. Public TCR beta signatures were indicative of both CMV infection and a matching HLA type.

Findings and caveats of the study: Carriers of CMV plus the relevant HLA were identified by cumulative public TCR beta family frequency. Dominant in the ex vivo response were TCR beta clonotypes restricted by HLA-C and specific for CMV.

Notes on this clonotype: Its target is unknown.

TCRdb called the reads again in MiXCR, with one record for every CDR3 protein. This table holds roughly 150,000 distinct CDR3 sequences, more than 30% found once. V lost 5 bases and J lost 0, with 8 bases in between. The CDR3 runs 14 residues. Germline loops: CDR1 LNHNV, CDR2 YYDKDF (reference sequence). The chain joins TRBV15 to TRBJ1-5, with D unresolved. The sample was CD8+ T cells from cultured PBMCs, taken from culture after CMV antigen stimulation. This TCR was sampled from a human donor in good health (CMV status not recorded). Some clones in this sample may be carry-over from other donors' samples. The CDR3 nucleotides read TGTGCCACCAGCGAGACACTTAGCAATCAGCCCCAGCATTTT. Its translation is CATSETLSNQPQHF.